This T cell receptor beta chain was recorded in a study of CD8+ T cells in alopecia areata listed by TCRdb under 2018. In the study overall: The treated patients, all with moderate-to-severe alopecia areata, were enrolled in an open-label pilot trial of oral tofacitinib given at 5 to 10 mg twice daily. Scalp clonality was compared across normal scalp (n=4), patchy alopecia areata scalp (n=8), and alopecia totalis/universalis scalp (n=8). To study T cell clonal expansion in alopecia areata, the researchers applied high-throughput TCRbeta sequencing to both the C3H/HeJ mouse model and human patients. RNA was extracted with the PAXgene miRNA kit for fixed scalp, the miRNeasy kit for PBMCs, and the RNeasy kit for mouse skin. Tofacitinib was administered for 6 to 18 months, and 6 months of follow-up off drug were then conducted to assess delayed response and recurrence. Disease severity in treated patients was measured with the SALT score, which quantifies the percentage of affected scalp surface area. TCRbeta CDR3 regions were amplified by immunoSEQ multiplex PCR using 35 Vbeta forward and 13 Jbeta reverse primers. Biopsies were taken from tofacitinib-treated patients at baseline and again at 4 and 24 weeks into treatment, and several of those patients also had a later scalp biopsy. In humans, TCRbeta sequencing was performed on scalp tissue and on sorted CD4+ and CD8+ peripheral blood T cells from healthy controls and from patients with patchy or totalis/universalis alopecia areata.

This clone has only a few counts. Its antigen remains unidentified. No clone much larger than this one lies a single base away; base qualities are absent. The germline V gene encodes CDR1 MNHNY and CDR2 SVGAGI (reference sequence). From the cysteine through the phenylalanine, the CDR3 covers 15 amino acids. The DNA shown is the 45-base CDR3, in frame from base 1. V ends up 5 bases short and J 5 bases short, with an unmatched junction base count of 5. Library prep was done by the immunoSEQ multiplex PCR assay. RNA was extracted from all samples and reverse transcribed into cDNA, which served as template for TCR sequencing. First-strand cDNA was synthesized using SuperScript III with a 2:1 mix of oligo-dT and random hexamers. Amplification bias was assessed with a synthetic immune receptor repertoire, and residual bias was removed computationally. The authors processed their data as follows. After raw reads were preprocessed to remove errors, the CDR3 was defined following IMGT conventions as running from the conserved cysteine to phenylalanine. To get clonality, Shannon entropy was normalized by log2 of the number of productive unique TCRs and the result was subtracted from 1. CD4 or CD8 identity of scalp clones was inferred by cross-referencing scalp TCRbeta sequences with sorted blood CD4 and CD8 repertoires. TCRdb holds this immuneACCESS table with in-frame rearrangements only. Some clones are missing; in checked studies, unresolved V genes explain under half, and the rest has no known cause. V and J calls and clone size follow that table, whereas D and trimming were derived from the DNA. The table for this sample lists about 120,000 clones; around 56% of them were counted only once. The top ten hold about 0.5% of the sample.

Sample time point, as interpreted from the label and publication: about four weeks on oral tofacitinib. The treatment or condition label corresponds to: oral pan-JAK inhibitor, 5-10 mg twice daily. From alopecia areata patients, peripheral blood was collected along with lesional scalp punch biopsies. PBMCs were separated by density centrifugation and stained for CD3, CD4 and CD8, after which CD4+ and CD8+ T cells were sorted on a FACSAria. What the authors observed across the whole study: Compared with normal scalp, lesional scalp, particularly in alopecia totalis/universalis, had higher clonality and more expanded CD8+ clones, which suggests antigenic drive. Scalp TCR repertoire analysis is complicated because resident alphabeta T cells in normal human skin are also sequenced, whereas mouse skin is dominated by gammadelta T cells. Shared TCR sequences between patients were less evident than in mice, which may be partly attributable to HLA diversity in the patient population. Scalp clonality and the number of expanded CD8+ clones among the top 100 scalp clones were significantly decreased by tofacitinib. The treated cohort was small, with a single nonresponder, so links between baseline CD8+ expansion and response need larger studies. During tofacitinib treatment, many expanded lesional clones remained in scalp and blood, and this persistence may partly explain relapse after treatment is stopped.

The chain joins TRBV6-6 to TRBJ2-1; TRBD1 matches 11 bases in the middle. The TCR sequence derives from a human donor with alopecia areata. The sequenced sample was CD4+ T cells sorted from blood, obtained at week 4, from a patient treated with tofacitinib. The bases are TGTGCCAGCAGTAAGAGGACAGGGGGCAACAATGAGCAGTTCTTC. It is translated as CASSKRTGGNNEQFF.